Described below is a single T cell receptor (beta chain) sequence and its context. This record comes from a study of blood T cell repertoires in COVID-19. Overall study: The United States, Italy and Spain supplied acute and convalescent COVID-19 samples.

Germline assignment: CDR1 SGHVS and CDR2 FNYEAQ. CDR3 length equals 15 residues. The V end was cut by 4 bases, the J end by 0 bases, with 10 bases between. Per the original data handling: Nucleated cell number was recorded as an estimate derived from reference gene primer amplification. The repertoire was sequenced with immunoSEQ multiplex PCR; TCRdb's copy has only in-frame clones and lacks some. That table is the source of V, J and clone size, and D and trimming were worked out from the DNA. The sample has 250,000 or so clones; about 87% are singletons. This receptor was taken from a woman in her 40s who had recovered from COVID-19. This rearrangement joins TRBV7-6 to TRBJ1-3, with D tentatively TRBD1 (5 bases). Sequencing was carried out using peripheral blood. CDR3 sequence reads: CASSSSGNSGNTIYF. CDR3 bases: TGTGCCAGCAGCTCCTCAGGGAACTCTGGAAACACCATATATTTT.